This record looks at one T cell receptor beta chain sequence and its context. This CDR3 has 12 amino acids. V was shortened by 4 bases and J by 0 bases, with 6 bases between the two germline ends. Germline CDR1 is GTSNPN and CDR2 is SVGIG (reference sequence). The record originates from a study of blood T cell repertoires in COVID-19. Overall study: Sources were T cells, B-cell-depleted T cells, or PBMCs; the material itself was cDNA or gDNA.

Assay used: immunoSEQ multiplex PCR; TCRdb lists only in-frame clones, some missing. This sample has 390,000 or so clones, with approximately 90% found just once. The chain carries TRBV30 and TRBJ2-5; D possibly corresponds to TRBD1 (5 bases). The sequenced sample was peripheral blood. The clonotype was recovered from a woman aged 30 to 39 with active or convalescent COVID-19. DNA of the CDR3: TGTGCCTGGACCAGGGACCAAGAGACCCAGTACTTC. It codes for CAWTRDQETQYF.